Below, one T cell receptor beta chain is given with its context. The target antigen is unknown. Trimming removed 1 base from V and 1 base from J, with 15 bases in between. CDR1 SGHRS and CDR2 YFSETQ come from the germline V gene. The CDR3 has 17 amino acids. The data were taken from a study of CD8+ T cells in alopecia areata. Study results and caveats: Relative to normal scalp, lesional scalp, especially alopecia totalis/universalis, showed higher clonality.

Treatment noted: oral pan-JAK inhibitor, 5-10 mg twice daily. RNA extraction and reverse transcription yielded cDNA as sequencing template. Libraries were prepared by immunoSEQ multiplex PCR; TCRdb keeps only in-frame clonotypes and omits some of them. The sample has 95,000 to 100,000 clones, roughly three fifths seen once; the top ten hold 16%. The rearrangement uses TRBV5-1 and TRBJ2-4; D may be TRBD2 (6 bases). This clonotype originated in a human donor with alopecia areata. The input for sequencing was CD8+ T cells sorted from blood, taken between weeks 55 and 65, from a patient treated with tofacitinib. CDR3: CASSLRGGGGAKNIQYF. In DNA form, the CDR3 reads TGCGCCAGCAGCTTGCGTGGAGGAGGAGGGGCCAAAAACATTCAGTACTTC.